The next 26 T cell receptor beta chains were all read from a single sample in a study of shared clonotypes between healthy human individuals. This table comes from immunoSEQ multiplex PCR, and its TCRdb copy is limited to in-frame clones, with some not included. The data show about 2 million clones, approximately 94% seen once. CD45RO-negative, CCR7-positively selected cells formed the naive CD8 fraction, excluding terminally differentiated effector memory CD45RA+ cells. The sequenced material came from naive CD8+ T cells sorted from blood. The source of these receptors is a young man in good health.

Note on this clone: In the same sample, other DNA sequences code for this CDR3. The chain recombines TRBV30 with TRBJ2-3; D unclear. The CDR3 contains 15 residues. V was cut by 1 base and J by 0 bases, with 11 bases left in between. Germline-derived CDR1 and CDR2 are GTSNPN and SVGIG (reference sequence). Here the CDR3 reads CAWSGGGASTDTQYF. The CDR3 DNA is TGTGCCTGGAGTGGGGGTGGCGCGAGCACAGATACGCAGTATTTT.

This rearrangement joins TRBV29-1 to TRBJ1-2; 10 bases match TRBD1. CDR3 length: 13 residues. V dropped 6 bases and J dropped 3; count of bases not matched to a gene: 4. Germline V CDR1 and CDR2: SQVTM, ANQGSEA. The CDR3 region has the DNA TGCAGCGTCGGGACAGGGGAAGACTATGGCTACACCTTC. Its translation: CSVGTGEDYGYTF.

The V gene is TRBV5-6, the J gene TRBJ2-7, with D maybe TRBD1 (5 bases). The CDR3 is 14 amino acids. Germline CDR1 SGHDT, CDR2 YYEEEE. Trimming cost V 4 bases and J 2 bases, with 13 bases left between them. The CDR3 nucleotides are TGTGCCAGCAGCGACAGCCTTCGGGCCTACGAGCAGTACTTC. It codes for CASSDSLRAYEQYF.

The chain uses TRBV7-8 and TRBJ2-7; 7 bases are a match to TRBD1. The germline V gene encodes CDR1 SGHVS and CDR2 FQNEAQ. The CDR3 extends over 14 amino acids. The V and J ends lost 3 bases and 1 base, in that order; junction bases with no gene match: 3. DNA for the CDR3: TGTGCCAGCAGCTTCCCAGGGGGTTCCTACGAGCAGTACTTC. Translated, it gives CASSFPGGSYEQYF.

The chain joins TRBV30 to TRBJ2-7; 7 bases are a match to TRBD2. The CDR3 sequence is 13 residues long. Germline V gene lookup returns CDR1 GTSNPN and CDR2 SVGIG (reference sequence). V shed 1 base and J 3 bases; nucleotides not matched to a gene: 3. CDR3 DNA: TGTGCCTGGAGTGACTCGGGAGGCTACGAGCAGTACTTC. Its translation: CAWSDSGGYEQYF.

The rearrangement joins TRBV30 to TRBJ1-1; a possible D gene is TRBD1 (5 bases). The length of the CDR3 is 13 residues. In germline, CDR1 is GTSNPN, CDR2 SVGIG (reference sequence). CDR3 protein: CAWGVGSNTEAFF. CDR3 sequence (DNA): TGTGCTTGGGGCGTTGGAAGCAACACTGAAGCTTTCTTT.

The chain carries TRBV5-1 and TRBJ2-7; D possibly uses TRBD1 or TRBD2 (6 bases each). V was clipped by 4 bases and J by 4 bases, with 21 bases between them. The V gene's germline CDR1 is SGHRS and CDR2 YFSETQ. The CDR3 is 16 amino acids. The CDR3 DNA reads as TGCGCCAGCAGCCCGACTGCCGTCGGGGGCGAATACGAGCAGTACTTC. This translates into CASSPTAVGGEYEQYF.

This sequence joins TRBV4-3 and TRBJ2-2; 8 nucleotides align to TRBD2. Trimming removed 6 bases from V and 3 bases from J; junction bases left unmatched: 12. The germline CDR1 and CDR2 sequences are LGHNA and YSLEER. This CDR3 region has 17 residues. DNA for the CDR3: TGCGCCAGCAGACCGACTCACGGGAGGGCAGACACCGGGGAGCTGTTTTTT. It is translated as CASRPTHGRADTGELFF.

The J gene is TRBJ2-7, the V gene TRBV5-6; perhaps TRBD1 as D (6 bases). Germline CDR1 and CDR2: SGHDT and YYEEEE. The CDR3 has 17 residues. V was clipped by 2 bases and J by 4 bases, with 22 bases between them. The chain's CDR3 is CASSFPTGAGVLYEQYF. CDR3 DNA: TGTGCCAGCAGCTTTCCTACCGGGGCAGGGGTCTTATACGAGCAGTACTTC. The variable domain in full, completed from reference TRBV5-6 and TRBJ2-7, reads DAGVTQSPTHLIKTRGQQVTLRCSPKSGHDTVSWYQQALGQGPQFIFQYYEEEERQRGNFPDRFSGHQFPNYSSELNVNALLLGDSALYLCASSFPTGAGVLYEQYFGPGTRLTVT.

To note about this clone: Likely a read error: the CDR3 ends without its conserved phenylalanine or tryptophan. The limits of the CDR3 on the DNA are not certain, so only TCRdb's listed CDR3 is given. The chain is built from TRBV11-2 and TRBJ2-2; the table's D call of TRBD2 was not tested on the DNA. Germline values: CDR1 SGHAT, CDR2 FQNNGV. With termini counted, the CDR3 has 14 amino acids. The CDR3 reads CASSSTQTSSHHGI.

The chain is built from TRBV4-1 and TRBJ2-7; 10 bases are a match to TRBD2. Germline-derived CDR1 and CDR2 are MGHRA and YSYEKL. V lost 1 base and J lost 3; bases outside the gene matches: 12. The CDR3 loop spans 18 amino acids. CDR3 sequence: CASSQVASGGPLNYEQYF. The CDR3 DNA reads TGCGCCAGCAGCCAAGTGGCTAGCGGGGGCCCTCTGAACTACGAGCAGTACTTC.

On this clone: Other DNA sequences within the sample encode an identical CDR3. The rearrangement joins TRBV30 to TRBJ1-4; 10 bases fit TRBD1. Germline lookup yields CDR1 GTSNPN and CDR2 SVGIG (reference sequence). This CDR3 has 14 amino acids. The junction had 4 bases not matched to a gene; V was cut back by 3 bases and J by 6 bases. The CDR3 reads CAWSSGTGDEKLFF. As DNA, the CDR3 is TGTGCCTGGAGCTCCGGGACAGGGGATGAAAAACTGTTTTTT.

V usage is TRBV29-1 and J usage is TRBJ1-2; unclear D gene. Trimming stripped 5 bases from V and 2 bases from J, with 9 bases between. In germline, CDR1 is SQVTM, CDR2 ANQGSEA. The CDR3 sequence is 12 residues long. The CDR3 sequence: CSVTESNYGYTF. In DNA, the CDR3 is TGCAGCGTTACAGAGTCGAACTATGGCTACACCTTC.

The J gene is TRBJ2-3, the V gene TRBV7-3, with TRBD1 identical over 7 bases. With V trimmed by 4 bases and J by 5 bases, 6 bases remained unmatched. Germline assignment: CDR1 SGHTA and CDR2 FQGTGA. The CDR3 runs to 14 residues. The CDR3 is CASSYGSGGDTQYF. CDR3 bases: TGTGCCAGCAGCTACGGCTCAGGGGGAGATACGCAGTATTTT.

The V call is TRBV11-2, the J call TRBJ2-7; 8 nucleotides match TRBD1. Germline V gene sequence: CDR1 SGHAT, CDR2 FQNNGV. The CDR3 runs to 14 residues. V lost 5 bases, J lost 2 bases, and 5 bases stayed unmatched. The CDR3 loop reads CASSRQGRTYEQYF. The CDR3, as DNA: TGTGCCAGCAGCCGACAGGGGAGAACCTACGAGCAGTACTTC.

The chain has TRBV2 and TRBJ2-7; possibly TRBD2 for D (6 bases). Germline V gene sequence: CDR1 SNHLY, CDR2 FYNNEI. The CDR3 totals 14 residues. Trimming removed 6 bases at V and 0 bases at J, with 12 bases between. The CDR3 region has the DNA TGTGCCAGCAGCGAGGACTACAACTCCTACGAGCAGTACTTC. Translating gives CASSEDYNSYEQYF.

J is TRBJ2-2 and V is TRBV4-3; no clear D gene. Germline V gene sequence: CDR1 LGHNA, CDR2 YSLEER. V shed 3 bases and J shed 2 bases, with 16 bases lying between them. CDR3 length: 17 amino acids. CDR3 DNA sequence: TGCGCCAGCAGCCATGGCCGAGGCCCTATTAACACCGGGGAGCTGTTTTTT. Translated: CASSHGRGPINTGELFF.

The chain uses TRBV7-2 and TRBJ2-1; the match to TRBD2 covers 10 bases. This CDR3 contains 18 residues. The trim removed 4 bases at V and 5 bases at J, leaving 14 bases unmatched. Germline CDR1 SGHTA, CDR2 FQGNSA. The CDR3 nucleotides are TGTGCCAGCAGCTCGGTCCCGAATAGCGGGGGGCCTGACAATGAGCAGTTCTTC. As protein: CASSSVPNSGGPDNEQFF. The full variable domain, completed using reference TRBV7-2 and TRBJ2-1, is GAGVSQSPSNKVTEKGKDVELRCDPISGHTALYWYRQSLGQGLEFLIYFQGNSAPDKSGLPSDRFSAERTGGSVSTLTIQRTQQEDSAVYLCASSSVPNSGGPDNEQFFGPGTRLTVL.

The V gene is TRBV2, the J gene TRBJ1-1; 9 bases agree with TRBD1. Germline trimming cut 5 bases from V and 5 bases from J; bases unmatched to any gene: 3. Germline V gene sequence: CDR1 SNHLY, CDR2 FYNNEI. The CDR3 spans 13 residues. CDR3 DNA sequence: TGTGCCAGCAGTAGGACAGGGGAGACTGAAGCTTTCTTT. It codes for CASSRTGETEAFF.

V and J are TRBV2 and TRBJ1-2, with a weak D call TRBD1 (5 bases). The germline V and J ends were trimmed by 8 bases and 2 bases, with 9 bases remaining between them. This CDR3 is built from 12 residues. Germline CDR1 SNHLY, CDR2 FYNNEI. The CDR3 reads CASPGANYGYTF. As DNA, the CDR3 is TGTGCCAGCCCTGGGGCCAACTATGGCTACACCTTC.

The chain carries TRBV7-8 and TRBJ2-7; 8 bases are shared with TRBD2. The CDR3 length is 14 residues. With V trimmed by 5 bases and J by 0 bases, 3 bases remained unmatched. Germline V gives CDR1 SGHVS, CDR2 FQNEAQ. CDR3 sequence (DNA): TGTGCCAGCAGCCGGGGGGGCTACTCCTACGAGCAGTACTTC. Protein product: CASSRGGYSYEQYF.

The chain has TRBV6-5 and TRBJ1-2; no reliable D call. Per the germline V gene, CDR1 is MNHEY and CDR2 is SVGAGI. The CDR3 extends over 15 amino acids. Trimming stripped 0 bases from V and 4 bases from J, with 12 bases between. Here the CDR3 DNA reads TGTGCCAGCAGTTACTCGGAAGGCCTAGGCTATGGCTACACCTTC. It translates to CASSYSEGLGYGYTF.

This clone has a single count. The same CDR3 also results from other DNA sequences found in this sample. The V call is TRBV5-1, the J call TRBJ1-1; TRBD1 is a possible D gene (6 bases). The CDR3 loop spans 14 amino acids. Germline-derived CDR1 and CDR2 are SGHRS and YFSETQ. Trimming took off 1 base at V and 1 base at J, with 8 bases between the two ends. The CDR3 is CASSLQGPNTEAFF. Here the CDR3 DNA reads TGCGCCAGCAGCTTGCAGGGGCCGAACACTGAAGCTTTCTTT.

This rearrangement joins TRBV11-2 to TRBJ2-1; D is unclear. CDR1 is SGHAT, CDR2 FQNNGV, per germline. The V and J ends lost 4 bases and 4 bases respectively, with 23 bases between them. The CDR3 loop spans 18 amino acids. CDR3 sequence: CASSSPASQAAPYNEQFF. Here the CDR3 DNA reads TGTGCCAGCAGCTCACCAGCCTCTCAGGCGGCGCCGTACAATGAGCAGTTCTTC.

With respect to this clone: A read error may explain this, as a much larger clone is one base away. In nucleotides, the CDR3 is TGTGCCAGCAGCCCCCCCTACGAGCAGTACTTC. This codes for CASSPPYEQYF. This sequence joins TRBV7-3 and TRBJ2-7; D gene ambiguous. CDR3 length equals 11 residues. V was clipped by 5 bases and J by 2 bases, with 4 bases between them. CDR1 is SGHTA and CDR2 is FQGTGA in the germline V gene.

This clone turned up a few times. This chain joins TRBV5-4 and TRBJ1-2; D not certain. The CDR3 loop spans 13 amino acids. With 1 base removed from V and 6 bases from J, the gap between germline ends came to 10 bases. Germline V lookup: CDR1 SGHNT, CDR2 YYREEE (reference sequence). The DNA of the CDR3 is TGTGCCAGCAGCTTGTACGGGATCGATGGCTACACCTTC. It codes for CASSLYGIDGYTF.